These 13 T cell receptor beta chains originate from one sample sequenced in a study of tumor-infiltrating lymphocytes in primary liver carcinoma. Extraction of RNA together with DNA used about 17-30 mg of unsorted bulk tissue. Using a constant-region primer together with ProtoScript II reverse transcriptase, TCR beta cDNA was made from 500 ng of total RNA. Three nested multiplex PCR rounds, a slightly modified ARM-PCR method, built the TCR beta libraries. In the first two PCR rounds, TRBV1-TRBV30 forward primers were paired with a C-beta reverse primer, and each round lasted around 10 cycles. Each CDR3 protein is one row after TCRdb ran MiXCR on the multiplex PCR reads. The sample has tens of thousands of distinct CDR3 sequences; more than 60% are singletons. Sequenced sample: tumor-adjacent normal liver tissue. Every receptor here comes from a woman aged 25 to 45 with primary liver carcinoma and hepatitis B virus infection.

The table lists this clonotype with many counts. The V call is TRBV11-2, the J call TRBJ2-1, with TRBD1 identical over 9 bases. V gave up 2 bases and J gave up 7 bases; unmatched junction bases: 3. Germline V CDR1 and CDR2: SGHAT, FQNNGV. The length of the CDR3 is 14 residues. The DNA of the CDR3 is TGTGCCAGCAGCTTATACGACAGGGGGAATGAGCAGTTCTTC. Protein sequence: CASSLYDRGNEQFF. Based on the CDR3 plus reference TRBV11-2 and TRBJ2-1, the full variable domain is EAGVAQSPRYKIIEKRQSVAFWCNPISGHATLYWYQQILGQGPKLLIQFQNNGVVDDSQLPKDRFSAERLKGVDSTLKIQPAKLEDSAVYLCASSLYDRGNEQFFGPGTRLTVL.

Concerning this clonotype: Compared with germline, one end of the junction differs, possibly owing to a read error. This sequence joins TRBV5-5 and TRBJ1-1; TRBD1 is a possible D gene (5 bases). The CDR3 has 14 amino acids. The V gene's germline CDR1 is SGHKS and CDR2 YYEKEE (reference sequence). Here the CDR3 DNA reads TGTACCAGCAGCTTGTGGACAAGGGGCACTGAAGCTTTCTTT. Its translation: CTSSLWTRGTEAFF.

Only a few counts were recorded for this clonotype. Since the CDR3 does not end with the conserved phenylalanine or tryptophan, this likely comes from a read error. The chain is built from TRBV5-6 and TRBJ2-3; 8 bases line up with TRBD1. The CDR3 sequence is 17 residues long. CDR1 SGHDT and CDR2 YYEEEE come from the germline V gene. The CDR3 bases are TGTGCCAGCAGCGTAGGCCGGGACAGGATTAACACAGATACCCAGTATCTT. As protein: CASSVGRDRINTDTQYL.

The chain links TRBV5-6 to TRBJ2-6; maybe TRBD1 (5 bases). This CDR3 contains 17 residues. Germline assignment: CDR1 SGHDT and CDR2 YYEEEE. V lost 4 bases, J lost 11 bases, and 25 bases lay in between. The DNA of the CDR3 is TGTGCCAGCAGCCAAGACAGCAGCTTCTCTGGAGCCGACGTCCTGACTTTC. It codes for CASSQDSSFSGADVLTF.

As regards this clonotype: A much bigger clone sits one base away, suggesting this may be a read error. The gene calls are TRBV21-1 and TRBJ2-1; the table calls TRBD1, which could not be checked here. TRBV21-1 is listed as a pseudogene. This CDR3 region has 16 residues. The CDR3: CASSKALGTWIHEQFF. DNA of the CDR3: TGTGCCAGCAGCAAAGCGCTAGGGACATGGATTCATGAGCAGTTCTTC.

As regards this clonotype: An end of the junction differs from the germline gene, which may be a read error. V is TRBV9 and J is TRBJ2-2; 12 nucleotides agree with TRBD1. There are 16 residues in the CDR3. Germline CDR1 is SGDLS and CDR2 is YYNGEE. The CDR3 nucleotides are TGTGCCAGCAGCGTCGGGACAGGGGGCGCCCCCGGGGAACTGTTTTTT. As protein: CASSVGTGGAPGELFF.

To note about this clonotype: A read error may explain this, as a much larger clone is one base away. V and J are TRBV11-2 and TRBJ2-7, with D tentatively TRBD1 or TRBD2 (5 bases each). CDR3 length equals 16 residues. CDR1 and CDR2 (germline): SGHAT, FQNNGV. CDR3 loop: CACSSPTGPSSYEQYF. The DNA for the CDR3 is TGTGCCTGCAGCTCCCCTACGGGACCGAGTTCCTACGAGCAGTACTTC.

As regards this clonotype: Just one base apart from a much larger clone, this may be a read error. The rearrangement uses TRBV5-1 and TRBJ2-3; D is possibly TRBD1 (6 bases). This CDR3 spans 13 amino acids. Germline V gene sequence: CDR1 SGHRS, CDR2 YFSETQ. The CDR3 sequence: CASTLQRTDTHYF. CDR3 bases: TGCGCCAGCACCCTACAGCGGACAGATACGCACTATTTT.

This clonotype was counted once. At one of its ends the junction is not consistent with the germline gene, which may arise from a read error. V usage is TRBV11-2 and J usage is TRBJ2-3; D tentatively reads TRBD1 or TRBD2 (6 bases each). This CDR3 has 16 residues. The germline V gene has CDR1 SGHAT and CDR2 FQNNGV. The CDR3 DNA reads TGCGTCAGCAGTCGCAAGGGGGGCCTAAGCACAGATACGCAGTATTTT. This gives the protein CVSSRKGGLSTDTQYF.

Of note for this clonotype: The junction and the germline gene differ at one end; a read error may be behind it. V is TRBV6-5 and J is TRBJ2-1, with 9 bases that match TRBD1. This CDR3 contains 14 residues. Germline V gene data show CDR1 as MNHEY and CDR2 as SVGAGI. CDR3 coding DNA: TGTGACAGCGCCCGTGGGACAGGGTACAATGAGCAGTTCTTC. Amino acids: CDSARGTGYNEQFF.

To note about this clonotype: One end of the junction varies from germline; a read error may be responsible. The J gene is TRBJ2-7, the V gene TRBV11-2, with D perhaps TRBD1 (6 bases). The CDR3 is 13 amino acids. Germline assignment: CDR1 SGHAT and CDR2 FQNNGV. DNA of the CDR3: TGTACCAGCTTAGGTGACAGGACATACGAGCAGTACTTC. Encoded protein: CTSLGDRTYEQYF.

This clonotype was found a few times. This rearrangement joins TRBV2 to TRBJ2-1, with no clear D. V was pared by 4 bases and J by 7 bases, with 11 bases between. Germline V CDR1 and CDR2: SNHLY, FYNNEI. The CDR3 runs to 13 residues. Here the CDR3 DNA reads TGTGCCAGCAGTGTCCACGCCGGAAATGAGCAGTTCTTC. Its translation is CASSVHAGNEQFF.

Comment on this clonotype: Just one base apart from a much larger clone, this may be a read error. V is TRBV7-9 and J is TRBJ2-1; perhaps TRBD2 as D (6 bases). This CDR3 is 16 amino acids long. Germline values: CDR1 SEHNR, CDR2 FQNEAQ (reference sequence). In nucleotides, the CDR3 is TGTGCCAGCAGCTCCCAGGAGGGGCGATCCTACGATGAGCAGTTCTTC. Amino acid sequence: CASSSQEGRSYDEQFF.